The 23 T cell receptor beta chains given below trace back to one sample, sequenced in a study of OX40 agonist ivuxolimab in advanced cancers. Assay used: immunoSEQ multiplex PCR; TCRdb lists only in-frame clones, some missing. In the table there are some 65,000 clones, about 90% of which are singletons. Sequenced material: CD4+ or CD8+ T cells sorted from blood, taken in a trial of the OX40 agonist ivuxolimab. These receptor sequences come from an adult with an advanced solid tumor such as melanoma, head and neck, liver or kidney cancer.

The chain is built from TRBV7-9 and TRBJ1-2; 8 nucleotides agree with TRBD1. Germline V CDR1 and CDR2: SEHNR, FQNEAQ (reference sequence). V lost 5 bases, J lost 2 bases, and 4 bases stayed unmatched. The CDR3 runs 14 residues. The CDR3 spells CASSPDRENYGYTF. DNA for the CDR3: TGTGCCAGCAGCCCGGACAGGGAGAACTATGGCTACACCTTC.

This clone was seen only once. The CDR3 loop is CAIYGWTGRTDTQYF. In DNA, the CDR3 is TGTGCCATCTACGGTTGGACAGGACGCACAGATACGCAGTATTTT. This chain uses TRBV6-1 with TRBJ2-3, with 7 nucleotides matching TRBD1. The V gene's germline CDR1 is MNHNS and CDR2 SASEGT. The J segment lost 1 base and the V segment lost 10 bases, leaving 11 bases of the junction unmatched. The CDR3 has 15 residues.

V usage is TRBV6-1 and J usage is TRBJ2-3; the match to TRBD2 covers 10 bases. Germline values: CDR1 MNHNS, CDR2 SASEGT. The CDR3 is made up of 13 amino acids. Trimming removed 10 bases from V and 3 bases from J; junction bases left unmatched: 4. CDR3 amino acids: CATLAGGTDTQYF. The CDR3 coding sequence is TGTGCCACCTTAGCGGGGGGAACAGATACGCAGTATTTT.

V is TRBV28 and J is TRBJ1-1; D perhaps matches TRBD1 (6 bases). The CDR3 runs to 14 residues. V was pared by 6 bases and J by 2 bases, with 13 bases between. Per the germline V gene, CDR1 is MDHEN and CDR2 is SYDVKM. This CDR3 reads CASSPPGGNTEAFF. The CDR3 region has the DNA TGTGCCAGCAGCCCCCCCGGGGGCAACACTGAAGCTTTCTTT.

The CDR3 is CASSATDRGYQPQHF. CDR3 sequence (DNA): TGTGCCAGCAGCGCCACGGACAGGGGCTATCAGCCCCAGCATTTT. The chain recombines TRBV9 with TRBJ1-5; 9 bases line up with TRBD1. V shed 3 bases and J 5 bases; nucleotides not matched to a gene: 6. The V gene's germline CDR1 is SGDLS and CDR2 YYNGEE. This CDR3 is 15 amino acids long.

The J gene is TRBJ1-6, the V gene TRBV2, with D possibly TRBD1 on 6 matching bases. Germline CDR1 and CDR2: SNHLY and FYNNEI. This CDR3 region has 14 residues. Trimming pared 5 bases from V and 6 bases from J, leaving 11 bases between. The CDR3 coding sequence is TGTGCCAGCAGTCCGACAGGCCCTAATTCACCCCTCCACTTT. Protein sequence: CASSPTGPNSPLHF.

The V and J genes are TRBV7-9 and TRBJ2-2; D might be TRBD1 (5 bases). Germline assignment: CDR1 SEHNR and CDR2 FQNEAQ (reference sequence). The CDR3 runs 16 residues. The V end lost 2 bases, the J end lost 3 bases, and 13 bases lay between the germline ends. This CDR3 is CASSLPQGWDTGELFF. Here the CDR3 DNA reads TGTGCCAGCAGCTTACCGCAGGGTTGGGACACCGGGGAGCTGTTTTTT.

In this sample, this clone turned up once. J is TRBJ2-1 and V is TRBV6-1; 9 nucleotides align to TRBD2. With 8 bases clipped from V and 7 bases from J, the junction kept 9 bases outside the gene matches. This CDR3 region has 14 residues. The V gene's germline CDR1 is MNHNS and CDR2 SASEGT. The CDR3 nucleotides are TGTGCCAGCGGTAGCGGGAGCGTTCCGAATGAGCAGTTCTTC. Its protein product is CASGSGSVPNEQFF.

This chain links TRBV19 with TRBJ1-1; D remains ambiguous. The CDR3 extends over 13 amino acids. The germline V gene has CDR1 LNHDA and CDR2 SQIVND (reference sequence). V was shortened by 4 bases and J by 3 bases, with 9 bases between the two germline ends. The CDR3 region has the DNA TGTGCCAGTAGTACAACAAGGGACACTGAAGCTTTCTTT. It is translated as CASSTTRDTEAFF.

The J gene is TRBJ1-5, the V gene TRBV28; D is perhaps TRBD1 (6 bases). The CDR3 runs to 18 residues. Trimming left V 6 bases short and J 0 bases short, with 21 bases between. Germline CDR1 reads MDHEN; CDR2 reads SYDVKM. The CDR3 bases are TGTGCCAGCAGATCCCCCGTTGGGACAACGTATAGCAATCAGCCCCAGCATTTT. This encodes CASRSPVGTTYSNQPQHF.

The chain joins TRBV18 to TRBJ2-7; D possibly corresponds to TRBD1 (8 bases). Trimming left V 3 bases short and J 1 base short, with 16 bases between. In germline, CDR1 is KGHSH, CDR2 LQKENI. CDR3 length equals 16 residues. This CDR3 reads CASSPKTGDYSYEQYF. DNA of the CDR3: TGTGCCAGCTCACCGAAGACAGGGGACTATTCCTACGAGCAGTACTTC.

The V call is TRBV2, the J call TRBJ1-1, with D perhaps TRBD1 (6 bases). Trimming took off 6 bases at V and 10 bases at J, with 21 bases between the two ends. CDR3 length equals 14 residues. CDR1 is SNHLY, CDR2 FYNNEI, per germline. As DNA, the CDR3 is TGTGCCAGCAGCGGGGCCGGGACACCCGAGGGAGCTTTCTTT. Residues: CASSGAGTPEGAFF.

This clone has just one count. The chain uses TRBV5-6 and TRBJ2-3, with D possibly being TRBD1 (5 bases). The CDR3 runs to 13 residues. The germline V gene has CDR1 SGHDT and CDR2 YYEEEE. Trimming removed 3 bases at V and 0 bases at J, with 5 bases between. This CDR3 reads CASSWGSTDTQYF. The CDR3, as DNA: TGTGCCAGCAGCTGGGGCAGCACAGATACGCAGTATTTT.

DNA for the CDR3: TGTGCCAGCAGACCGCGGGCAGACCCCCTCTCCAAGCAGTACTTC. It encodes CASRPRADPLSKQYF. The chain uses TRBV27 and TRBJ2-7; a possible D gene is TRBD2 (5 bases). CDR1 and CDR2 (germline): MNHEY, SMNVEV (reference sequence). This CDR3 comprises 15 residues. V gave up 6 bases and J gave up 8 bases, with 23 bases separating them.

This clone was recorded only once. The chain employs TRBV29-1 and TRBJ1-5; 7 bases agree with TRBD1. The germline gives CDR1 SQVTM, CDR2 ANQGSEA. V dropped 6 bases and J dropped 3; count of bases not matched to a gene: 14. This CDR3 is 16 amino acids long. CDR3 sequence reads: CSVRTGSDGSNQPQHF. For the CDR3, the DNA is TGCAGCGTCAGGACAGGTAGCGACGGTTCCAATCAGCCCCAGCATTTT.

The rearrangement uses TRBV29-1 and TRBJ1-1; D unclear. The CDR3 covers 14 residues. The V gene lost 4 bases and the J gene lost 5 bases, with 17 bases spanning the gap. CDR1 and CDR2 from the germline V gene are SQVTM and ANQGSEA. The chain's CDR3 is CSVVLWGISTEAFF. CDR3 DNA: TGCAGCGTTGTACTGTGGGGAATCAGTACTGAAGCTTTCTTT. The entire variable domain, with the rest obtained from reference TRBV29-1 and TRBJ1-1, is as follows: SAVISQKPSRDICQRGTSLTIQCQVDSQVTMMFWYRQQPGQSLTLIATANQGSEATYESGFVIDKFPISRPNLTFSTLTVSNMSPEDSSIYLCSVVLWGISTEAFFGQGTRLTVV.

The V call is TRBV2, the J call TRBJ1-6; 7 nucleotides align to TRBD1. The CDR3 is 17 residues long. V dropped 7 bases and J dropped 5; count of bases not matched to a gene: 14. Germline lookup yields CDR1 SNHLY and CDR2 FYNNEI. As DNA, the CDR3 is TGTGCCAGCATCCCCGAGGGGGCTATCTCTCATAATTCACCCCTCCACTTT. This encodes CASIPEGAISHNSPLHF. The full variable domain, in which reference TRBV2 and TRBJ1-6 provide the parts outside the CDR3, is EPEVTQTPSHQVTQMGQEVILRCVPISNHLYFYWYRQILGQKVEFLVSFYNNEISEKSEIFDDQFSVERPDGSNFTLKIRSTKLEDSAMYFCASIPEGAISHNSPLHFGNGTRLTVT.

The V and J genes are TRBV28 and TRBJ1-3; D is possibly TRBD1 (5 bases). The V gene's germline CDR1 is MDHEN and CDR2 SYDVKM. The CDR3 loop spans 17 amino acids. Trimming cost V 4 bases and J 5 bases, with 21 bases left between them. The CDR3 nucleotides are TGTGCCAGCAGTTCCCAATCGCCGGGACTTTATCGAAACACCATATATTTT. It yields the protein CASSSQSPGLYRNTIYF.

The chain links TRBV4-1 to TRBJ1-2; the match to TRBD1 covers 9 bases. V dropped 1 base and J dropped 8; count of bases not matched to a gene: 8. This CDR3 comprises 15 residues. Germline-derived CDR1 and CDR2 are MGHRA and YSYEKL. CDR3 sequence reads: CASSQARQGVGGYTF. The CDR3 DNA reads as TGCGCCAGCAGCCAAGCAAGACAGGGGGTAGGGGGCTACACCTTC.

This clone showed up just a few times. The V and J genes are TRBV28 and TRBJ1-2; no definite D call. This CDR3 has 14 residues. The V gene's germline CDR1 is MDHEN and CDR2 SYDVKM. V was pared by 6 bases and J by 6 bases, with 17 bases between. The CDR3 DNA sequence: TGTGCCAGCAGATCCCTCCCGGCACTTAATGGCTACACCTTC. Translation: CASRSLPALNGYTF.

The chain carries TRBV6-6 and TRBJ1-5; D ambiguous. Germline V gene lookup returns CDR1 MNHNY and CDR2 SVGAGI (reference sequence). CDR3 size: 14 residues. V dropped 0 bases and J dropped 4 bases, with 7 bases sitting between them. CDR3 coding DNA: TGTGCCAGCAGTTACTCAGCGGGGAATCAGCCCCAGCATTTT. It specifies CASSYSAGNQPQHF.

This clone turned up a few times. This chain joins TRBV15 and TRBJ1-5; 8 bases are shared with TRBD1. The V gene's germline CDR1 is LNHNV and CDR2 YYDKDF (reference sequence). Trimming cost V 5 bases and J 5 bases; bases outside gene matches: 5. The CDR3 runs 14 residues. In DNA, the CDR3 is TGTGCCACCAGCCAGGGACAGGATCATCAGCCCCAGCATTTT. This codes for CATSQGQDHQPQHF.

This sequence joins TRBV7-3 and TRBJ1-1, with no clear D. Trimming left V 5 bases short and J 7 bases short, with 14 bases between. There are 13 residues in the CDR3. CDR1 SGHTA and CDR2 FQGTGA come from the germline V gene. CDR3: CASSPSVQDEAFF. CDR3 DNA sequence: TGTGCCAGCAGCCCTAGTGTTCAGGATGAAGCTTTCTTT. The entire variable domain, with the rest obtained from reference TRBV7-3 and TRBJ1-1, is as follows: GAGVSQTPSNKVTEKGKYVELRCDPISGHTALYWYRQSLGQGPEFLIYFQGTGAADDSGLPNDRFFAVRPEGSVSTLKIQRTERGDSAVYLCASSPSVQDEAFFGQGTRLTVV.